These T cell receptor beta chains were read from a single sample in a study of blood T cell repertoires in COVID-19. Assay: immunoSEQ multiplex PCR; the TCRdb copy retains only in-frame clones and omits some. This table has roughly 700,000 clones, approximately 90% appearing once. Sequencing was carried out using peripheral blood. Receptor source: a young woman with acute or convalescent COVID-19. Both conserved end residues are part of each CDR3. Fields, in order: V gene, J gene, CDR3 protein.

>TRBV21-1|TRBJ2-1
CASSSPDPSGGNNEQFF
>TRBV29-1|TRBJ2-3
CSVENQDSFPTDTQYF
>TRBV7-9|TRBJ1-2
CASSLAPDRNYGYTF
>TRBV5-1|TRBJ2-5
CASSLGQGVGLFQETQYF
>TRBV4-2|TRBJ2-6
CASSQDLGRGLSGANVLTF
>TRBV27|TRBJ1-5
CASSQGQTNQPQHF
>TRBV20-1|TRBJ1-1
CSAIQGAEAFF
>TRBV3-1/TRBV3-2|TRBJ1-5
CASSLTGVISNQPQHF
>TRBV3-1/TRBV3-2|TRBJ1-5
CASSRTDNQPQHF
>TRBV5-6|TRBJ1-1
CASSLVGRGDTEAFF
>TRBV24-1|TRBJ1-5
CATRPGTGGNQPQHF
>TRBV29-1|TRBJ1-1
CSVIYVDNTEAFF
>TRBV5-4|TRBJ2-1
CASSLAGGPINEQFF
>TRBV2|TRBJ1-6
CARRQALYNSPLHF
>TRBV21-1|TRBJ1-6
CASSKERGLMNSPLHF